The 31 T cell receptor beta chains given below trace back to one sample, sequenced in a study of response to subunit inactivated influenza vaccine. TCRdb independently ran MiXCR on the RT-PCR reads; one entry per CDR3 protein. The top ten clones hold 9.5% to 13% of a sample with more than 550,000 distinct CDR3 sequences, 10% to 15% of them seen once. Sequencing was performed on PBMCs from blood, taken on the day of vaccination. Every receptor here comes from a man aged 45-65 years who received an inactivated influenza vaccine.

This sequence joins TRBV6-2 or TRBV6-3 and TRBJ1-2; the match to TRBD1 covers 7 bases. The germline V gene has CDR1 MNHEY and CDR2 SVGEGT. The CDR3 contains 14 residues. V lost 5 bases, J lost 2 bases, and 5 bases stayed unmatched. The CDR3 spells CASSHWDSNYGYTF. In nucleotides, the CDR3 is TGTGCCAGCAGTCACTGGGACAGCAACTATGGCTACACCTTC.

This clonotype was seen a handful of times. The chain recombines TRBV4-2 with TRBJ2-3; 8 bases line up with TRBD1. V trimming: 4 bases; J trimming: 4 bases; junction bases outside the gene matches: 7. The CDR3 extends over 15 amino acids. The germline gives CDR1 LGHNA, CDR2 YNFKEQ. CDR3 sequence: CASSRGQGAADTQYF. The CDR3 DNA sequence: TGTGCCAGCAGCCGTGGTCAGGGGGCCGCAGATACGCAGTATTTT.

This clonotype has more than one count but fewer than ten. J is TRBJ1-1 and V is TRBV15; D call uncertain. CDR1 LNHNV and CDR2 YYDKDF come from the germline V gene (reference sequence). V was pared by 4 bases and J by 1 base, with 7 bases between. This CDR3 is built from 13 residues. CDR3 in DNA: TGTGCCACCAGCACAAGGGCGAACACTGAAGCTTTCTTT. Its translation: CATSTRANTEAFF.

There are a few counts of this clonotype. The rearrangement joins TRBV27 to TRBJ2-7; 9 positions match TRBD1. The germline V gene encodes CDR1 MNHEY and CDR2 SMNVEV (reference sequence). The CDR3 consists of 16 residues. V was clipped by 3 bases and J by 6 bases; unmatched bases: 12. CDR3 sequence reads: CASSFLMPGTGFEQYF. The CDR3 DNA reads as TGTGCCAGCAGTTTTCTTATGCCCGGGACAGGGTTCGAGCAGTACTTC.

This clonotype has a handful of counts. V gene TRBV9 combines with J gene TRBJ2-7; tentative D call: TRBD1 (5 bases). The CDR3 sequence is 15 residues long. V was pared by 4 bases and J by 0 bases, with 14 bases between. Germline V CDR1 and CDR2: SGDLS, YYNGEE. The chain's CDR3 is CASSPPQGSSYEQYF. In DNA form, the CDR3 reads TGTGCCAGCAGCCCTCCCCAGGGCAGCTCCTACGAGCAGTACTTC.

The chain links TRBV12-3 or TRBV12-4 to TRBJ2-7; D not certain. The CDR3 is 12 amino acids. The ends were cut back, 3 bases at V and 6 bases at J, with 9 bases in the middle. In DNA form, the CDR3 reads TGTGCCAGCAGTTTGTGGGGTATCGAGCAGTACTTC. Amino acid sequence: CASSLWGIEQYF.

In this sample, this clonotype turned up many times. V is TRBV7-3 and J is TRBJ2-1; D unresolved. The germline CDR1 and CDR2 sequences are SGHTA and FQGTGA. Trimming shortened V by 1 base and J by 9 bases, and 16 bases separated the two germline ends. CDR3 length equals 15 residues. Here the CDR3 reads CASSLSGDAVSEQFF. CDR3 DNA sequence: TGTGCCAGCAGCTTAAGTGGCGATGCAGTTAGTGAGCAGTTCTTC.

This clonotype was seen a few times. The V call is TRBV5-1, the J call TRBJ2-2, with TRBD1 as a possible D gene (6 bases). With 4 bases removed from V and 0 bases from J, the gap between germline ends came to 19 bases. The CDR3 is made up of 18 amino acids. From germline, CDR1 is SGHRS and CDR2 YFSETQ. This chain's CDR3 is CASSLRLRGYPNTGELFF. The CDR3 nucleotides read TGCGCCAGCAGCCTACGACTCAGGGGATACCCGAACACCGGGGAGCTGTTTTTT. The complete variable domain, with remaining parts taken from reference TRBV5-1 and TRBJ2-2, reads KAGVTQTPRYLIKTRGQQVTLSCSPISGHRSVSWYQQTPGQGLQFLFEYFSETQRNKGNFPGRFSGRQFSNSRSEMNVSTLELGDSALYLCASSLRLRGYPNTGELFFGEGSRLTVL.

The rearrangement joins TRBV5-1 to TRBJ2-3; D unclear. Germline-derived CDR1 and CDR2 are SGHRS and YFSETQ. The CDR3 is made up of 15 amino acids. Trimming pared 0 bases from V and 0 bases from J, leaving 8 bases between. CDR3 protein: CASSLDGQSTDTQYF. In DNA, the CDR3 is TGCGCCAGCAGCTTGGACGGGCAAAGCACAGATACGCAGTATTTT.

V and J are TRBV5-1 and TRBJ2-3; D is ambiguous. Trimming pared 0 bases from V and 4 bases from J, leaving 12 bases between. The germline V gene encodes CDR1 SGHRS and CDR2 YFSETQ. This CDR3 comprises 15 residues. The CDR3 sequence: CASSLASRGADTQYF. Written as DNA, the CDR3 is TGCGCCAGCAGCTTGGCCTCACGCGGAGCAGATACGCAGTATTTT.

This chain links TRBV6-2 or TRBV6-3 with TRBJ1-4, with D uncertain. This CDR3 is built from 14 residues. Germline V gene data show CDR1 as MNHEY and CDR2 as SVGEGT. V lost 2 bases to trimming and J lost 2 bases, with 6 bases between them. CDR3 DNA: TGTGCCAGCAGTTACAATCGGACTAATGAAAAACTGTTTTTT. Its protein is CASSYNRTNEKLFF.

V and J are TRBV29-1 and TRBJ2-4; D is ambiguous. V lost 4 bases and J lost 4, with 8 bases in between. Germline loops: CDR1 SQVTM, CDR2 ANQGSEA. The CDR3 length is 12 residues. CDR3 in amino acids: CSVGGNKNIQYF. For the CDR3, the DNA is TGCAGCGTTGGTGGGAATAAAAACATTCAGTACTTC.

This clonotype was counted only a few times. The chain joins TRBV5-1 to TRBJ1-1; D gene ambiguous. Germline loops: CDR1 SGHRS, CDR2 YFSETQ. The CDR3 is 13 amino acids. V lost 5 bases, J lost 1 base, and 9 bases lay in between. In DNA, the CDR3 is TGCGCCAGCAGTTCATTGCAGAACACTGAAGCTTTCTTT. Translated: CASSSLQNTEAFF.

This clonotype was observed at least ten times. DNA for the CDR3: TGTGCCAGCAGTGGAGAGGTGGATGGCTACACCTTC. Its translation is CASSGEVDGYTF. The V call is TRBV12-3 or TRBV12-4, the J call TRBJ1-2; D not resolved. This CDR3 region has 12 residues. V was shortened by 5 bases and J by 6 bases, with 10 bases between the two germline ends.

This clonotype was recorded a few times. The chain is built from TRBV7-8 and TRBJ2-3; D may correspond to TRBD1 or TRBD2 (6 bases each). CDR3 length: 15 amino acids. The germline CDR1 and CDR2 sequences are SGHVS and FQNEAQ. V lost 8 bases and J lost 2, with 17 bases in between. CDR3 nucleotides: TGTGCCAGCTGGTCGGAGGGGGAGTACACAGATACGCAGTATTTT. Protein product: CASWSEGEYTDTQYF.

This clonotype was recorded a few times. The V call is TRBV7-2, the J call TRBJ2-7; TRBD1 matches at 10 bases. This CDR3 contains 15 residues. CDR1 is SGHTA and CDR2 is FQGNSA in the germline V gene. V was clipped by 1 base and J by 5 bases; unmatched bases: 5. The CDR3 region is CASSLGTGQGNEQYF. The CDR3 region has the DNA TGTGCCAGCAGCTTAGGTACGGGACAGGGGAACGAGCAGTACTTC. Complete variable domain (other parts from reference TRBV7-2 and TRBJ2-7): GAGVSQSPSNKVTEKGKDVELRCDPISGHTALYWYRQSLGQGLEFLIYFQGNSAPDKSGLPSDRFSAERTGGSVSTLTIQRTQQEDSAVYLCASSLGTGQGNEQYFGPGTRLTVT.

Many counts were recorded for this clonotype. The chain has TRBV7-2 and TRBJ2-3; D unclear. Germline CDR1 SGHTA, CDR2 FQGNSA. The V and J ends lost 1 base and 0 bases respectively, with 8 bases between them. The CDR3 contains 15 residues. CDR3 sequence reads: CASSLVLVSTDTQYF. CDR3 DNA sequence: TGTGCCAGCAGCTTAGTTTTGGTTAGCACAGATACGCAGTATTTT.

This clonotype has just a few counts. The chain combines TRBV6-1 with TRBJ2-5, with a weak D call TRBD2 (5 bases). The CDR3 loop spans 15 amino acids. Germline-derived CDR1 and CDR2 are MNHNS and SASEGT. Trimming took 6 bases from V and 2 from J, leaving 16 bases between them. The CDR3 nucleotides are TGTGCCAGCAGGCCCCTAAGGACTCGACAAGAGACCCAGTACTTC. Its translation is CASRPLRTRQETQYF.

The chain's CDR3 is CASSLRALSGSVAYNEQFF. In DNA form, the CDR3 reads TGTGCCAGCAGCTTAAGGGCCCTTAGCGGGAGTGTTGCGTACAATGAGCAGTTCTTC. The V call is TRBV7-8, the J call TRBJ2-1, with TRBD2 matching 9 bases. Germline lookup yields CDR1 SGHVS and CDR2 FQNEAQ. CDR3 length: 19 amino acids. V gave up 2 bases and J gave up 4 bases; unmatched junction bases: 15.

This clonotype showed up just a few times. The chain links TRBV6-2 or TRBV6-3 to TRBJ2-7; 10 bases line up with TRBD2. The CDR3 has 17 residues. CDR1 is MNHEY, CDR2 SVGEGT, per germline. Trimming removed 0 bases from V and 5 bases from J; junction bases left unmatched: 10. The CDR3, as DNA: TGTGCCAGCAGTTACTCGAAAAGCGGGAGGGCCAGGAACGAGCAGTACTTC. Translating it yields CASSYSKSGRARNEQYF.

V is TRBV7-6 and J is TRBJ2-5; TRBD1 might be the D (6 bases). CDR3 size: 14 residues. Germline V gene lookup returns CDR1 SGHVS and CDR2 FNYEAQ. V dropped 8 bases and J dropped 3 bases, with 16 bases sitting between them. CDR3: CASARGTGKETQYF. The CDR3 region has the DNA TGTGCCAGCGCAAGAGGCACAGGGAAAGAGACCCAGTACTTC.

This clonotype was found a few times. The rearrangement links TRBV6-5 to TRBJ1-1; D is uncertain. CDR3 length: 16 residues. V shed 2 bases and J shed 1 base, with 14 bases lying between them. Germline CDR1 is MNHEY and CDR2 is SVGAGI. CDR3 coding DNA: TGTGCCAGCAGTTACAGGTTGCGGCTCAGGAACACTGAAGCTTTCTTT. Its protein product is CASSYRLRLRNTEAFF.

This clonotype turned up a few times. CDR3 nucleotide sequence: TGTGCCATCAGTGGGTCAGGGGAGAGAGGCAATCAGCCCCAGCATTTT. It translates to CAISGSGERGNQPQHF. The V call is TRBV10-3, the J call TRBJ1-5; D is perhaps TRBD1 (6 bases). This CDR3 has 16 amino acids. Germline CDR1 and CDR2: ENHRY and SYGVKD. Trimming took 4 bases from V and 2 from J, leaving 15 bases between them.

The CDR3 loop is CASSLFLNGNTIYF. The CDR3, as DNA: TGTGCCAGCAGCTTATTCCTGAATGGAAACACCATATATTTT. The V gene is TRBV7-2, the J gene TRBJ1-3; D is uncertain. The CDR3 extends over 14 amino acids. Trimming took 2 bases from V and 3 from J, leaving 8 bases between them. Germline V gene lookup returns CDR1 SGHTA and CDR2 FQGNSA.

This chain connects TRBV15 to TRBJ2-6; D gene uncertain. This CDR3 has 16 residues. V lost 1 base to trimming and J lost 1 base, with 8 bases between them. CDR1 is LNHNV, CDR2 YYDKDF, per germline (reference sequence). CDR3 residues: CATSRGTESGANVLTF. The CDR3 DNA reads TGTGCCACCAGCAGAGGGACCGAGTCTGGGGCCAACGTCCTGACTTTC.

The table lists this clonotype with many counts. The chain links TRBV10-3 to TRBJ1-2, with D maybe TRBD1 (5 bases). The V gene lost 10 bases and the J gene lost 3 bases, with 12 bases spanning the gap. The CDR3 loop spans 12 amino acids. The germline gives CDR1 ENHRY, CDR2 SYGVKD. CDR3 DNA sequence: TGTGCCACCAAAAGAGGGGACTATGGCTACACCTTC. Amino acids: CATKRGDYGYTF.

J is TRBJ2-5 and V is TRBV20-1, with D possibly TRBD2 on 6 matching bases. This CDR3 has 14 amino acids. Germline V gene sequence: CDR1 DFQATT, CDR2 SNEGSKA (reference sequence). V gave up 3 bases and J gave up 5 bases, with 16 bases separating them. The CDR3 is CSARAWAGLETQYF. The CDR3 DNA reads as TGCAGTGCTAGGGCCTGGGCGGGATTGGAGACCCAGTACTTC.

This clonotype was detected many times. This chain joins TRBV28 and TRBJ2-1; 10 bases are shared with TRBD2. Germline V CDR1 and CDR2: MDHEN, SYDVKM. Trimming took 4 bases from V and 2 from J; bases not matched to a gene: 5. This CDR3 is built from 16 residues. The CDR3 DNA follows: TGTGCCAGCAGTTCTCTAAGCGGGGGGGCCTACAATGAGCAGTTCTTC. This encodes CASSSLSGGAYNEQFF.

The chain recombines TRBV2 with TRBJ2-2; D call uncertain. The CDR3 sequence is 12 residues long. V lost 6 bases, J lost 7 bases, and 9 bases lay in between. Germline CDR1 reads SNHLY; CDR2 reads FYNNEI. CDR3 DNA sequence: TGTGCCAGCAGCACCCCGGGCGGGGAGCTGTTTTTT. This encodes CASSTPGGELFF. The whole variable domain, filled in from reference TRBV2 and TRBJ2-2, reads EPEVTQTPSHQVTQMGQEVILRCVPISNHLYFYWYRQILGQKVEFLVSFYNNEISEKSEIFDDQFSVERPDGSNFTLKIRSTKLEDSAMYFCASSTPGGELFFGEGSRLTVL.

There are many counts of this clonotype. V usage is TRBV20-1 and J usage is TRBJ1-5; D is possibly TRBD1 (6 bases). CDR1 and CDR2 (germline): DFQATT, SNEGSKA (reference sequence). Trimming cost V 3 bases and J 2 bases, with 11 bases left between them. The CDR3 has 14 residues. CDR3 sequence reads: CSARTGGGNQPQHF. CDR3 nucleotide sequence: TGCAGTGCTAGGACAGGTGGGGGCAATCAGCCCCAGCATTTT.

In its sample, this clonotype was seen a few times. The rearrangement links TRBV20-1 to TRBJ2-7; 11 bases are a match to TRBD1. J was trimmed by 7 bases and V by 3 bases; bases with no gene match: 8. Germline CDR1 and CDR2: DFQATT and SNEGSKA (reference sequence). The CDR3 loop spans 14 amino acids. In nucleotides, the CDR3 is TGCAGTGCTAGTTCCGGACAGGGGGCTCATGAGCAGTACTTC. It yields the protein CSASSGQGAHEQYF.